This T cell receptor beta chain was profiled in a study of T cell responses to AZD1222 COVID-19 vaccine. Regarding the study as a whole: Donors in the cohort were predominantly white British and more often female, and clonal diversity was possibly underestimated. CD4 TCRs linked to vaccination spanned spike, dominating at 160-218 and 743-854.

J gave up 7 bases and V 3 bases, and 7 bases lay outside the gene matches. Germline CDR1 reads SGHDT; CDR2 reads YYEEEE. The CDR3 covers 15 residues. TCRdb's copy holds only in-frame clones and misses some; the assay was immunoSEQ multiplex PCR. Among 46,000 or so clones listed, 60% to 85% were seen once. As to this clone: The target antigen is unknown.

The sequence was obtained from an adult in good health. V is TRBV5-6 and J is TRBJ2-5, with 12 bases lining up with TRBD1. This specimen consisted of peripheral blood, obtained on day 0 of AZD1222 vaccination. The CDR3 sequence is CASSWDRGRLVTQYF. The CDR3 coding sequence is TGTGCCAGCAGCTGGGACAGGGGGCGTTTGGTGACCCAGTACTTC.